The 3 T cell receptor beta chains presented below share a single source sample, sequenced in a study of early T cells in non-severe SARS-CoV-2 infection. MiXCR was run by TCRdb on the 5' RACE reads, yielding one entry per CDR3 protein. The sample consists of over 55,000 distinct CDR3 sequences, 7.7% of them appearing once. The specimen sequenced was whole blood. The source of these receptors is an adult who was a healthcare worker with PCR-confirmed SARS-CoV-2 infection or an uninfected control (not recorded which).

This clonotype was found a few times. The chain employs TRBV11-2 and TRBJ2-1; D is unresolved. V was cut by 2 bases and J by 7 bases, with 9 bases left in between. This CDR3 spans 13 amino acids. Germline CDR1 is SGHAT and CDR2 is FQNNGV. The CDR3 loop is CASSLLRQNEQFF. CDR3 nucleotides: TGTGCCAGCAGCTTATTGCGTCAAAATGAGCAGTTCTTC.

The chain has TRBV28 and TRBJ2-2; 10 nucleotides agree with TRBD2. There are 16 residues in the CDR3. The trim removed 6 bases at V and 1 base at J, leaving 5 bases unmatched. CDR1 is MDHEN and CDR2 is SYDVKM in the germline V gene. The CDR3 DNA is TGTGCCAGCAGCCCCGGACTAGCGGAGAACACCGGGGAGCTGTTTTTT. Residues: CASSPGLAENTGELFF.

Many counts were recorded for this clonotype. The gene calls are TRBV7-9 and TRBJ2-7; D is uncertain. The V end was cut by 1 base, the J end by 5 bases, with 9 bases between. Germline V gene data show CDR1 as SEHNR and CDR2 as FQNEAQ (reference sequence). The CDR3 length is 13 residues. CDR3 in DNA: TGTGCCAGCAGCTTAGGGCGAGGCAACGAGCAGTACTTC. Residues: CASSLGRGNEQYF.